This note documents a single T cell receptor beta chain sequence. The data originate from a study of OX40 agonist ivuxolimab in advanced cancers. Study at large: Patients enrolled in dose escalation were diagnosed with hepatocellular carcinoma, melanoma, renal cell or head and neck cancer. Treatment received earlier with anti-PD-1, anti-PD-L1 or anti-CTLA-4 agents was allowed, and under 50% had some. Three partial responders included one hepatocellular carcinoma patient and two cutaneous melanoma patients.

Blood specimens came from baseline, cycle 4 day 1, and cycle 7 day 1. From germline, CDR1 is MNHEY and CDR2 SVGAGI. Trimming took off 6 bases at V and 4 bases at J, with 16 bases between the two ends. This CDR3 is built from 15 residues. This table comes from immunoSEQ multiplex PCR, and its TCRdb copy is limited to in-frame clones, with some not included. In the table there are approximately 50,000 clones, around 88% of which are singletons. Sequencing was performed on CD4+ or CD8+ T cells sorted from blood, taken in a trial of the OX40 agonist ivuxolimab. The clonotype was recovered from an adult with an advanced solid tumor such as melanoma, head and neck, liver or kidney cancer. The chain links TRBV6-5 to TRBJ2-1; either TRBD1 or TRBD2 may supply D (5 bases each). The CDR3 DNA sequence: TGTGCCAGCAGCCGGGACGCGGGCCTATACAATGAGCAGTTCTTC. This codes for CASSRDAGLYNEQFF.